This TCR beta chain stems from a study of T cells after yellow fever vaccination. Across the study: By means of CD3, CD45RA, CCR7 and CD95, the EM, EMRA, CM and Tscm memory subsets were sorted.

TCRdb independently ran MiXCR on the 5' RACE reads; one entry per CDR3 protein. The table includes about 58,000 distinct CDR3 sequences, approximately 5.5% detected once. This CDR3 is 14 amino acids long. Trimming stripped 5 bases from V and 5 bases from J, with 16 bases between. Germline V gene sequence: CDR1 SGHRS, CDR2 YFSETQ. The origin of this receptor is a man aged 18 to 30 who received the YFV17D yellow fever vaccine. V is TRBV5-1 and J is TRBJ1-1, with D perhaps matching TRBD1 (6 bases). The sequencing here drew on PBMCs, either bulk or a sorted T-cell subset (CD4+, CD8+, memory, or dextramer-sorted; not recorded which), taken on the day of the yellow fever booster vaccination. The CDR3 loop is CASRVPGESTEAFF. DNA for the CDR3: TGCGCCAGCAGAGTTCCAGGGGAGAGTACTGAAGCTTTCTTT.